This T cell receptor (beta chain) emerged from a study of radiotherapy plus CTLA-4 blockade in lung cancer. General observations from the study: The best prediction of response reportedly came from early blood T cell clone dynamics, with interferon-beta.

This CDR3 is 15 amino acids long. The V gene end was trimmed by 7 bases and the J gene end by 0 bases; junction bases not matched to a gene: 5. The germline V gene encodes CDR1 SNHLY and CDR2 FYNNEI. Remarks on this clone: What it recognizes is unknown.

The table came from immunoSEQ multiplex PCR; TCRdb's copy has only in-frame clones and leaves some out. The sample contains some 77,000 clones, 86% of which appear only once. This TCR came from a human donor with non-small cell lung cancer who had a partial response to radiotherapy plus ipilimumab. The gene calls are TRBV2 and TRBJ2-2, with TRBD1 matching 7 bases. Material: peripheral blood, obtained from a patient treated with radiotherapy plus ipilimumab. CDR3: CASKRQGPNTGELFF. CDR3 nucleotide sequence: TGTGCCAGCAAAAGACAGGGACCGAACACCGGGGAGCTGTTTTTT. The complete variable domain, with remaining parts taken from reference TRBV2 and TRBJ2-2, reads EPEVTQTPSHQVTQMGQEVILRCVPISNHLYFYWYRQILGQKVEFLVSFYNNEISEKSEIFDDQFSVERPDGSNFTLKIRSTKLEDSAMYFCASKRQGPNTGELFFGEGSRLTVL.